The source of this T cell receptor beta chain is a study of identical twins. Findings of the study overall: Models underestimated TCR alpha sharing (out-of-frame) in monozygotic twins. It was cross-sectional statistical analysis, not following the same donors, that the conclusions relied on.

With regard to this clonotype: Its antigen is still unknown.

V shed 9 bases and J 0 bases; nucleotides not matched to a gene: 3. This CDR3 comprises 14 residues. From germline, CDR1 is MNHNS and CDR2 SASEGT. TCRdb re-called the 5' RACE reads through MiXCR, storing one row per CDR3 protein. Of 500,000 or so distinct CDR3 sequences listed, 14% were seen once; the top ten hold 0.8% to 1%. These data were also reused for a study on yellow fever vaccine responses in identical twins.

The TCR comes from a woman aged 18 to 35 in good health. The rearrangement joins TRBV6-1 to TRBJ1-3, with 9 bases fitting TRBD1. The sequenced sample consisted of CD4+ T cells sorted from blood. CDR3 region: CASRQGGSGNTIYF. DNA for the CDR3: TGTGCCAGTCGACAGGGGGGCTCTGGAAACACCATATATTTT.